The rows below give T cell receptor beta chains drawn from one sample of a study of blood T cell repertoires in COVID-19. Data came from immunoSEQ multiplex PCR; TCRdb stores just in-frame clones and leaves some out. The sample holds over 200,000 clones, 90% seen once. Sequencing used PBMCs or T cells enriched from blood (not recorded which). These receptors were taken from a man aged 30 to 45 who had been exposed to COVID-19. Each CDR3 is given with its conserved first and last residue. Fields, in order: V gene, J gene, D gene, clone size, CDR3 DNA, CDR3 protein. D genes are given only for firm matches. Clone size is not always given. Where it is, it says once, few, many or a class for expanded clones.

>TRBV7-8|TRBJ1-3|.|.
TGTGCCAGCACGGGTCCCTACTCTGGAAACACCATATATTTT
CASTGPYSGNTIYF
>TRBV6-2/TRBV6-3|TRBJ1-5|.|.
TGTGCCAGCAGTTACGAGGGCGGATTTGTTGCTCAGCCCCAGCATTTT
CASSYEGGFVAQPQHF
>TRBV16|TRBJ2-2|.|.
TGTGCCAGCAGCCAATCTTCCGGTCTAGCCACCGGGGAGCTGTTTTTT
CASSQSSGLATGELFF
>TRBV9|TRBJ2-2|.|once
TGTGCCAGCAGCGTAGGTCCCTCTCCGAACACCGGGGAGCTGTTTTTT
CASSVGPSPNTGELFF
>TRBV19|TRBJ2-7|.|.
TGTGCCAGTAGTACCCCACCGGGGGTCGAGCAGTACTTC
CASSTPPGVEQYF
>TRBV10-3|TRBJ2-6|.|once
TGTGCCATCAGTGAGGGGCCGCCGGGGGCCAACGTCCTGACTTTC
CAISEGPPGANVLTF
>TRBV27|TRBJ2-1|.|.
TGTGCCAGCACCCTGTCCCTAGGAGGTTTTAAGTTCTTC
CASTLSLGGFKFF
>TRBV6-5|TRBJ2-1|TRBD2|.
TGTGCCAGCGACCCGGGGGGGCGCAATGAGCAGTTCTTC
CASDPGGRNEQFF
>TRBV20-1|TRBJ2-7|.|.
TGCAGTGCTAGTGATAGGAGCTCCTACGAGCAGTACTTC
CSASDRSSYEQYF
>TRBV5-1|TRBJ1-6|TRBD1|.
TGCGCCAGCAGCTTAGACAGGGGGGATAATTCACCCCTCCACTTT
CASSLDRGDNSPLHF
>TRBV3-1/TRBV3-2|TRBJ1-3|.|.
TGTGCCAGCAGCTTCCGGAGGGGAAACACCATATATTTT
CASSFRRGNTIYF
>TRBV18|TRBJ2-7|.|.
TGTGCCAGCTCACCAGACCTGTCGGGAGAGCAGTACTTC
CASSPDLSGEQYF
>TRBV4-2|TRBJ1-2|.|.
TGTGCCAGCAGCCAAGATCGAGACAAGTATGGCTACACCTTC
CASSQDRDKYGYTF
>TRBV9|TRBJ2-7|.|.
TGTGCCAGCTCCCCCTTGGGAGGATCTGGGGCATACGAGCAGTACTTC
CASSPLGGSGAYEQYF
>TRBV2|TRBJ1-6|.|.
TGTGCCAGCAGGGCCTTTGTATCAGAATTTAATTCACCCCTCCACTTT
CASRAFVSEFNSPLHF
>TRBV15|TRBJ2-2|TRBD2|once
TGTGCCACCAGCAGAGATCGGGACTACATCACCGGGGAGCTGTTTTTT
CATSRDRDYITGELFF
>TRBV27|TRBJ2-1|TRBD1|.
TGTGCCAGCAGTTCCAGACAGGGGACCTACAATGAGCAGTTCTTC
CASSSRQGTYNEQFF
>TRBV9|TRBJ1-5|.|.
TGTGCCAGCAGCATCGGACAGACCAATCAGCCCCAGCATTTT
CASSIGQTNQPQHF
>TRBV20-1|TRBJ2-5|TRBD2|.
TGCAGTGCTAGTGCGGGGGAGCTAAGAAGGACCCAGTACTTC
CSASAGELRRTQYF
>TRBV11-2|TRBJ2-3|TRBD2|.
TGTGCCAGCAGATTGGGGCGGGGGGTCGGTAATACGCAGTATTTT
CASRLGRGVGNTQYF
>TRBV7-8|TRBJ1-1|TRBD1|.
TGTGCCAGCAGCTTAGACGCAGGGGGGAACACTGAAGCTTTCTTT
CASSLDAGGNTEAFF
>TRBV12-5|TRBJ2-2|.|.
TGTGCTAGTGGGCTTTCAGGGAGGACCGGGGAGCTGTTTTTT
CASGLSGRTGELFF
>TRBV30|TRBJ1-2|TRBD1|.
TGTGCCTGGAGTGCTCTGGGACCCTACAGGGGTGGCTACACCTTC
CAWSALGPYRGGYTF
>TRBV9|TRBJ2-7|.|.
TGTGCCAGCAGCCCGCAGGGGAGGGGCTCCTACGAGCAGTACTTC
CASSPQGRGSYEQYF
>TRBV21-1|TRBJ2-7|.|.
TGTGCCAGCAGCAAAACCCGAAATGGGGAGGTGACCACCTACGAGCAGTACTTC
CASSKTRNGEVTTYEQYF
>TRBV4-3|TRBJ2-2|TRBD1|.
TGCGCCAGCAGCCAAGAACGAGGGGGCGTGGAGCTGTTTTTT
CASSQERGGVELFF
>TRBV12-5|TRBJ1-6|.|.
TGTGCTAGTGGTTTGGACAGGGTTAATTCACCCCTCCACTTT
CASGLDRVNSPLHF